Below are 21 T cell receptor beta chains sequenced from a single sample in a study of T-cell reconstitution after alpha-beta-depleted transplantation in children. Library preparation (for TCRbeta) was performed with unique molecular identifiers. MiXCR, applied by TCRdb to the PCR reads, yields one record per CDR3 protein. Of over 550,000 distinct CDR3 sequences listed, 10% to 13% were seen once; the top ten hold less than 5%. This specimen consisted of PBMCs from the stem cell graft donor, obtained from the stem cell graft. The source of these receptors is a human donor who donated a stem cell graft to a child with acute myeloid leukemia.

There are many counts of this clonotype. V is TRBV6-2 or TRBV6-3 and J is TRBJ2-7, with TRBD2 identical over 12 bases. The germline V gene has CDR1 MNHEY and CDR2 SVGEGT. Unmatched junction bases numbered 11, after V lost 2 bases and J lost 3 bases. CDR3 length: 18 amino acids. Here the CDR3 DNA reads TGTGCCAGCAGTTACCCCTCGGGACTAGCGGGCCCCGGCTACGAGCAGTACTTC. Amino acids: CASSYPSGLAGPGYEQYF.

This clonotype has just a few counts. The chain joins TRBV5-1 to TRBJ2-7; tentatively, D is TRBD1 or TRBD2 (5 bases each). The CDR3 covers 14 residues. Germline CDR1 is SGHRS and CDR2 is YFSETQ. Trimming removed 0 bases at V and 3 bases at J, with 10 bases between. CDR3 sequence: CASSLGDAVYEQYF. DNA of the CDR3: TGCGCCAGCAGCTTGGGGGACGCCGTCTACGAGCAGTACTTC. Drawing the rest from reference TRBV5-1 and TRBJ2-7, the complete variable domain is KAGVTQTPRYLIKTRGQQVTLSCSPISGHRSVSWYQQTPGQGLQFLFEYFSETQRNKGNFPGRFSGRQFSNSRSEMNVSTLELGDSALYLCASSLGDAVYEQYFGPGTRLTVT.

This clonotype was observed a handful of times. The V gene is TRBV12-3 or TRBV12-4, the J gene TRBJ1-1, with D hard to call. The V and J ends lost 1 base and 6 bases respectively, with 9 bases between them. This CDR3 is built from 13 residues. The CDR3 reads CASSLGDVSEAFF. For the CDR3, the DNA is TGTGCCAGCAGTTTAGGGGATGTATCTGAAGCTTTCTTT.

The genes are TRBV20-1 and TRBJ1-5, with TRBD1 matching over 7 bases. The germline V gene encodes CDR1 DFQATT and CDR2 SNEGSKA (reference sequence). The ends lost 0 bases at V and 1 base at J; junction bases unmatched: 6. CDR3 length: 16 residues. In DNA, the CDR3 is TGCAGTGCTAGAGAGGGGGTCAGGGGGAGCAATCAGCCCCAGCATTTT. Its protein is CSAREGVRGSNQPQHF.

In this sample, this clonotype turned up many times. The CDR3 DNA is TGTGCCAGCAGTAAGAGCAGCACCGGGGAGCTGTTTTTT. Translation: CASSKSSTGELFF. V gene TRBV12-3 or TRBV12-4 combines with J gene TRBJ2-2; D not certain. The CDR3 totals 13 residues. Trimming pared 5 bases from V and 4 bases from J, leaving 8 bases between.

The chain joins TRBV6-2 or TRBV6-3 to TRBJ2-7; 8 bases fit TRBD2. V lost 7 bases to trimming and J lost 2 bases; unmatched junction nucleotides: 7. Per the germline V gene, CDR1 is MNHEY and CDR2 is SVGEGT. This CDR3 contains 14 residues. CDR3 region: CASNGAGATYEQYF. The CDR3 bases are TGTGCCAGCAATGGAGCGGGAGCAACCTACGAGCAGTACTTC.

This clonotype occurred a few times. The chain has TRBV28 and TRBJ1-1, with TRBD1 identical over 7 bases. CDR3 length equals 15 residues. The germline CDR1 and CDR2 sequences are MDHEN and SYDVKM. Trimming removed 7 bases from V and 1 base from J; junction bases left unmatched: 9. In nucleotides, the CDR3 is TGTGCCAGCAAACCACCAGGGGGAAGGAACACTGAAGCTTTCTTT. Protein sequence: CASKPPGGRNTEAFF.

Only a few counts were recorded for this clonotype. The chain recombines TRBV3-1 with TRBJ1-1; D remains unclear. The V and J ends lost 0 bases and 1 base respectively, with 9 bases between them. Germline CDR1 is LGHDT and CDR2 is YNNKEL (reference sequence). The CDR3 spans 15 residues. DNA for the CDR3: TGTGCCAGCAGCCAAGACCACCGCGGGAACACTGAAGCTTTCTTT. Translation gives CASSQDHRGNTEAFF. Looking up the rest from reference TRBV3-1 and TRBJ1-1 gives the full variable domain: DTAVSQTPKYLVTQMGNDKSIKCEQNLGHDTMYWYKQDSKKFLKIMFSYNNKELIINETVPNRFSPKSPDKAHLNLHINSLELGDSAVYFCASSQDHRGNTEAFFGQGTRLTVV.

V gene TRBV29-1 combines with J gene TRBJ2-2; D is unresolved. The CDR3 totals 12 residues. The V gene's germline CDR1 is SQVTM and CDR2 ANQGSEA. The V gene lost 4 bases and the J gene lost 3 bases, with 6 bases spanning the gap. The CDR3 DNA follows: TGCAGCGTTGTCGGGTACACCGGGGAGCTGTTTTTT. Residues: CSVVGYTGELFF.

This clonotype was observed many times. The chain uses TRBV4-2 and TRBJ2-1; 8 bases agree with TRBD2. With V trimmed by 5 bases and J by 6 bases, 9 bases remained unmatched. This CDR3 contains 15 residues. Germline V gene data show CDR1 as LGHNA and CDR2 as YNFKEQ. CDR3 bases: TGTGCCAGCAGCAGGCAGCGGGAGTATATCAATGAGCAGTTCTTC. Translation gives CASSRQREYINEQFF.

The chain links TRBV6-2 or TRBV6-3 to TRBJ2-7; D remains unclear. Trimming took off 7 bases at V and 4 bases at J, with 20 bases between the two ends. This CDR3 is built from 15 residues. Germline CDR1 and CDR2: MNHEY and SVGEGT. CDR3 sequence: CASMPRPVTIYEQYF. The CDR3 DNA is TGTGCCAGCATGCCTCGCCCCGTCACTATATACGAGCAGTACTTC.

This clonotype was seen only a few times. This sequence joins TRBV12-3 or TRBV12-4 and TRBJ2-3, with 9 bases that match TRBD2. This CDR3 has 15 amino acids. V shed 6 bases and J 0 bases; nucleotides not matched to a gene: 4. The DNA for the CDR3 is TGTGCCAGCAGGCTAGCGGGATATAGCACAGATACGCAGTATTTT. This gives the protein CASRLAGYSTDTQYF.

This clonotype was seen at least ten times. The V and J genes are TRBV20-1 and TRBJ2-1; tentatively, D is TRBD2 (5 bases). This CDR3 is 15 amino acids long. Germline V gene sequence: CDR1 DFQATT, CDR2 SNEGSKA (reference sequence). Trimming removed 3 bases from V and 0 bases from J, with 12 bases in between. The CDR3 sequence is CSASRAASSYNEQFF. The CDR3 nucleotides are TGCAGTGCTAGTCGAGCGGCAAGCTCCTACAATGAGCAGTTCTTC.

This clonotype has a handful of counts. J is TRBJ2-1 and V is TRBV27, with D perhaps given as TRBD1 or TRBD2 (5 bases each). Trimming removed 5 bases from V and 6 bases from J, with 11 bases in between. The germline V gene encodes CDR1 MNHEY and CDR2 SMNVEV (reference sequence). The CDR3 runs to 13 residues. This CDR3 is CASSTGTANEQFF. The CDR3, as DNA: TGTGCCAGCAGTACGGGGACCGCCAATGAGCAGTTCTTC.

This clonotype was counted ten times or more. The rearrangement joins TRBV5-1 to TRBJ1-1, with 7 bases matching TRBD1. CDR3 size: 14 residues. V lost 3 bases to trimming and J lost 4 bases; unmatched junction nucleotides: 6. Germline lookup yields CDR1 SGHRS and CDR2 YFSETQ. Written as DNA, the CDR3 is TGCGCCAGCAGCTACAGGGGCCGTGGCACTGAAGCTTTCTTT. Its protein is CASSYRGRGTEAFF. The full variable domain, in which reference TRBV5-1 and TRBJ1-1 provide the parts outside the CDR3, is KAGVTQTPRYLIKTRGQQVTLSCSPISGHRSVSWYQQTPGQGLQFLFEYFSETQRNKGNFPGRFSGRQFSNSRSEMNVSTLELGDSALYLCASSYRGRGTEAFFGQGTRLTVV.

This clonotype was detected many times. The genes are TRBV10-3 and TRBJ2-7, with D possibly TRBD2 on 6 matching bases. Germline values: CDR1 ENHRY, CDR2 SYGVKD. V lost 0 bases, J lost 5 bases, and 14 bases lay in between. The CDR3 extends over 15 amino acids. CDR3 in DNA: TGTGCCATCAGTGAGTCGGTCTTCGGGGGAAACGAGCAGTACTTC. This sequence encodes CAISESVFGGNEQYF.

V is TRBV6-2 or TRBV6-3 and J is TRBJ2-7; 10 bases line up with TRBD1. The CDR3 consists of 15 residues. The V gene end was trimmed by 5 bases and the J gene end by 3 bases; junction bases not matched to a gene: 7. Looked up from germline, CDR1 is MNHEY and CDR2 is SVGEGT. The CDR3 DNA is TGTGCCAGCAGTGACGCCGGGACAGGGGACTACGAGCAGTACTTC. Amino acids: CASSDAGTGDYEQYF.

CDR3 in amino acids: CASSTGQGIYNEQFF. In DNA, the CDR3 is TGTGCCAGCAGTACAGGACAGGGCATCTACAATGAGCAGTTCTTC. The V gene is TRBV7-9, the J gene TRBJ2-1, with 8 bases fitting TRBD1. Germline trimming cut 6 bases from V and 3 bases from J; bases unmatched to any gene: 7. The CDR3 loop spans 15 amino acids. The germline V gene encodes CDR1 SEHNR and CDR2 FQNEAQ (reference sequence).

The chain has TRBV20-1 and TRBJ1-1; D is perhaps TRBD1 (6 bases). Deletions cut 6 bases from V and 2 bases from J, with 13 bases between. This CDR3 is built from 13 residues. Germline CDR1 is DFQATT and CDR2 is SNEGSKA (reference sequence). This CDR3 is CSALRGVNTEAFF. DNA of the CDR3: TGCAGTGCCCTAAGGGGGGTTAACACTGAAGCTTTCTTT.

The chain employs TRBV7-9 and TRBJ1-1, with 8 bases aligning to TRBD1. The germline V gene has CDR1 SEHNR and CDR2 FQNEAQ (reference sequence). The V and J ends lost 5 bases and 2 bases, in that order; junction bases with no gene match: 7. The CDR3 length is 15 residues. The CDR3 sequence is CASSITGGANTEAFF. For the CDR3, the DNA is TGTGCCAGCAGCATTACAGGGGGTGCAAACACTGAAGCTTTCTTT.

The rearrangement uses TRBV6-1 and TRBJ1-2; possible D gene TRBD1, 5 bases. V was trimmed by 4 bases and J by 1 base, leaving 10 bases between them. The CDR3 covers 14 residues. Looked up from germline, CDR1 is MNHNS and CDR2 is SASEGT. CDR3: CASSGGRRNYGYTF. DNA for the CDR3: TGTGCCAGCAGTGGGGGACGCCGTAACTATGGCTACACCTTC.